The TCR beta chain described here comes from a study of CD8 T cells in ankylosing spondylitis (dated by TCRdb to about 2017). Broadly, across the study: The study set out to find disease-linked TCR variants by profiling T cell receptor beta repertoires in ankylosing spondylitis patients and healthy donors. The full study cohort was made up of approximately 24 ankylosing spondylitis patients and around 100 healthy donors. Samples of peripheral blood were taken, and for ankylosing spondylitis patients, synovial fluid was collected as well.

The junction carries 14 bases between V and J, which are trimmed by 5 bases and 0 bases respectively. The CDR3, cysteine through phenylalanine, is 16 amino acids long. CDR3 DNA is the only sequence kept; it has 48 bases, read in frame from the first base. The sequencer was an Illumina HiSeq 2500. Quantitative 5'-RACE with molecular barcodes was used to prepare TCR beta libraries. On the authors' methods: A new computational method, built on a probabilistic model of VDJ rearrangement, was used to identify disease-linked TCR variants. TCRdb reanalyzed the raw reads on its own, using fastp at Q25 for trimming and MiXCR for clone calling, and kept in-frame beta chains. Every entry covers one CDR3 protein and lists the most common genes and DNA from its rows. Here the V and J calls rest on TCRdb's processing, not on the authors' analysis. In all, the sample holds around 150,000 distinct CDR3 sequences, and 11% of those were seen once. Roughly 4.5% of the sample is taken by the ten largest.

Points the paper makes about the study in general: A CD8+ phenotype was shown by the disease-linked clones, which were found at relatively low frequencies in peripheral blood. Some of the motif variants had been reported before in the synovial fluid and blood of reactive arthritis patients, a finding that suggests common disease-initiation mechanisms. A TCR beta motif made up of several highly homologous amino acid variants appeared to be characteristic of blood from ankylosing spondylitis patients. The disease-linked clones were reported as significantly enriched in matched synovial fluid samples from ankylosing spondylitis patients.

With regard to this clonotype: Its antigen specificity is not known. Per-base quality was not reported, and no clone a single base away is much larger than it.

The material sequenced was blood, either unsorted or a sorted T cell fraction (not recorded which). This clonotype originated in a female donor with ankylosing spondylitis or in good health (not recorded which). The V gene is TRBV12-3 or TRBV12-4 and the J gene is TRBJ1-3; no confident D gene assignment can be made. The CDR3: CASSARHADSGNTIYF. The DNA is TGTGCCAGCAGTGCACGACACGCAGACTCTGGAAACACCATATATTTT.